Sequencing of this TCR beta chain was carried out in a study of blood T cell repertoires in COVID-19. Turning to the study itself: The origin of the acute and convalescent COVID-19 samples was the United States, Italy and Spain. T cells, B-cell-depleted T cells, or PBMCs supplied cDNA or gDNA.

Trimming cost V 1 base and J 6 bases; bases outside gene matches: 14. This CDR3 contains 18 residues. Germline V gene sequence: CDR1 SGHRS, CDR2 YFSETQ. Measured with immunoSEQ multiplex PCR; TCRdb has only the in-frame clones, and not every one. The top ten clones hold around 5% of a sample with about 63,000 clones, around 87% of them seen once. V and J are TRBV5-1 and TRBJ2-3; 10 bases map to TRBD2. The source is a man in his forties or fifties with active COVID-19. Material: peripheral blood. CDR3: CASSLWPSGSGESDTQYF. The DNA of the CDR3 is TGCGCCAGCAGCTTGTGGCCTAGCGGGAGTGGAGAGTCGGATACGCAGTATTTT.